The entry below gives a single T cell receptor (beta chain) sequence along with its context. This clonotype was detected only a few times. The antigen it binds to is not known. There are no base qualities to consult, and no much larger clone falls within one base. The roughly 39 donors, aged about 6 to 95 years, were systemically healthy Caucasian individuals from Russia. Each donor gave about 9.2 milliliters of peripheral blood, drawn into EDTA-treated Vacutainer tubes. Ficoll-Paque density-gradient centrifugation was used to isolate PBMCs, with at least 6 million per sample. Total RNA, at least 6 micrograms per sample, was extracted from PBMCs with Trizol reagent. For every donor, an aliquot of PBMCs went through flow cytometry to measure the percentages of naive CD45RAhigh/CD27high T cells. This sample is drawn from a study of blood T cells in healthy people across ages (dated by TCRdb to between 2015 and 2016). In terms of the full investigation: In model experiments, template switching captured about one uniquely barcoded TCR beta cDNA molecule for every two T cells. Using deep sequencing normalized with unique cDNA molecular identifiers, the study measured how TCR beta repertoire diversity changes with age. The donors were split into four age groups: young (average around 16 years), middle-aged (39), aged (about 56) and long-lived (approximately 80). To avoid experimental bias, donors of different ages were randomly spread across the sequencing lanes. The study analyzed two additional independent replicas of 1 million unique cDNA reads from the same blood draw for two donors, one aged 18 to 30 and one aged 80 or older.

The receptor library was made with 5' RACE. The run used an Illumina HiSeq 2500. A second PCR of about 6 to 12 cycles was performed with a sample-barcoded 5' primer and a J-beta primer mix. A unique molecular identifier was introduced onto each TCR beta cDNA molecule by a template-switch 5' adaptor carrying 12 random nucleotides. Each sample yielded at least 3 million CDR3-containing paired-end reads. First-strand cDNA synthesis was performed from all RNA using the Mint cDNA synthesis kit, with priming by a TRBC-specific oligonucleotide. All cDNA was treated with uracil-DNA glycosylase and then went through a first 18-cycle PCR with the universal primers M1SS and BC2_uni_R. The authors' analysis ran thus. For normalization, 1 million high-quality reads were randomly selected from each sample, with every read carrying a distinct molecular identifier. Instead of being binned into consensus sequences, reads that shared molecular identifiers were thrown out. MiTCR, set to a Q25 quality threshold and the strictest error-elimination algorithm, was used for CDR3 identification, clonotype clustering and error correction. A nonparametric unseen species model using Euler transformation provided a lower-bound estimate of total TCR beta diversity. Using fastp trimming at Q25 and MiXCR clonotype assembly, TCRdb reanalyzed the public sequencing data and kept in-frame beta chains. Duplicate CDR3 protein sequences are folded into a single record with the most common DNA and genes. None of the V and J calls come from the authors' own analysis; TCRdb made them. For this sample there are 1,500,000 or so distinct CDR3 sequences; approximately 43% appear just once. The ten largest clones add up to approximately 4% of the sample.

Results and caveats for the whole study, not just this receptor: Compared with the aged group, the long-lived group had more naive CD4+ T cells, fewer expanded clones and increased TCR diversity, a pattern suggesting age selection. Because the CMV infection status of the donors was unknown, age-related changes in expanded clonotypes may potentially have been confounded. A strong correlation was found between observed TCR beta diversity and the percentage of naive T cells measured by flow cytometry. As age increased, observed TCR beta diversity per million T cells dropped in a roughly linear way, and a significant reduction was already evident by age roughly 40. Bulk unsorted PBMC profiling prevented conclusive comparison of naive and antigen-experienced compartments. Total diversity estimates from one million sequenced T cells were considered lower bounds and underestimates.

CDR1 GTSNPN and CDR2 SVGIG were looked up in the germline V gene (reference sequence). The germline ends are 14 bases apart after V is trimmed by 5 bases and J by 2 bases. The CDR3 measures 14 amino acids from cysteine to phenylalanine. The CDR3 DNA has 42 bases and is translated from base 1. The V and J segments used are TRBV30 and TRBJ2-3; TRBD1 is a weak D gene call, 5 bases matching. The TCR comes from a woman aged 18-30 years in good health. The sequenced material came from blood. CDR3 sequence: CAWADTFNTDTQYF. Read as DNA, the sequence is TGTGCCTGGGCGGACACATTCAACACAGATACGCAGTATTTT.